This record covers a single T cell receptor (beta chain). This clonotype is a singleton in its sample. This clone's antigen is unknown. Mismatch with germline at one junction end may stem from a read error. This record comes from a study of yellow fever vaccine responses in identical twins (dated by TCRdb to the late 2010s). For the wider study: Focusing on identical twins, the study followed the T cell clones that responded to the vaccine, and did so with precision. The full study reports these points: According to the authors, in identical twins the way T cells responded to vaccination appeared partly convergent and partly personalized.

Libraries were made using RT-PCR. For sequencing, an Illumina HiSeq 2500 was employed. Starting from the raw public reads, TCRdb applied fastp trimming at Q25, assembled clones with MiXCR and retained in-frame beta chains. Under each unique CDR3 protein, matching rows form one entry showing the most common genes and DNA. The sample yields about 720 distinct CDR3 sequences; about 94% were counted once. The biggest ten clones account for about 4.7% of the sample. CDR1 SGHAT and CDR2 FQNNGV are derived from the germline V gene. The CDR3 holds 17 amino acids from the cysteine to the phenylalanine. Here the CDR3 DNA is all that survives: 51 bases in frame from base 1.

The source was T cells from blood (PBMCs), unsorted or a sorted subset (not recorded which), collected before or after yellow fever vaccination (not recorded which). Recombination linked TRBV11-2 to TRBJ2-3; possibly the D gene is TRBD2, per 6 matching bases. This clonotype was obtained from a woman between 18 and 29 years old who received the yellow fever vaccine. Donor details come from another sample of the same person, matched by shared clones. The DNA sequence is given as TGTGCCAGCAGCTTTACCCTAGGATACACTAGCACAGATACGAAGTATTTT. The encoded protein is CASSFTLGYTSTDTKYF.